This TCR beta chain was observed in a study of Graves' ophthalmopathy and Graves' hyperthyroidism. This clonotype was observed a few times. Its antigen is not identified. V was shortened by 6 bases and J by 0 bases, with 11 bases between the two germline ends. The CDR3 runs 14 residues. As the template, RNA transcripts were used to amplify TCR beta CDR3 regions. HTBI primers served in a first-round RT-PCR, which a second-round multiplex PCR followed. Each CDR3 protein gets one entry after TCRdb re-called the multiplex PCR reads with MiXCR. In the table there are about 740,000 distinct CDR3 sequences, around 40% of which are singletons. Overall study results and limits: Ophthalmopathy cases were distinguished from stable hyperthyroidism by a 13-signature model, reaching just over 85% sensitivity and roughly 81% specificity.

Sequences were obtained from peripheral blood. V and J are TRBV12-3 or TRBV12-4 and TRBJ1-2; D unclear. The TCR sequence derives from an adult man with Graves' ophthalmopathy. For the CDR3, the DNA is TGTGCCAGCAGCCCGAAAACACCTAACTATGGCTACACCTTC. It yields the protein CASSPKTPNYGYTF.